The 25 T cell receptor beta chains below come from one sample, sequenced in a study of CD8+ T cells in alopecia areata. The authors extracted RNA and reverse transcribed it into cDNA as the sequencing template. TCRdb keeps only in-frame clones here, not all; method: immunoSEQ multiplex PCR. Here the sample spans a few thousand clones, roughly 61% being singletons. The sample's treatment: oral pan-JAK inhibitor, 5-10 mg twice daily. Collected material from alopecia areata patients comprised lesional scalp punch biopsies and peripheral blood. The sample consisted of skin, taken between weeks 30 and 35, from a patient treated with tofacitinib. Receptors originate from a human donor with alopecia areata.

This clone was detected only a few times. V gene TRBV4-1 combines with J gene TRBJ1-1, with D possibly being TRBD1 (5 bases). In germline, CDR1 is MGHRA, CDR2 YSYEKL. This CDR3 spans 16 amino acids. Trimming took off 0 bases at V and 0 bases at J, with 11 bases between the two ends. The CDR3 coding sequence is TGCGCCAGCAGCCAAGATCTTAGGGGACTGAACACTGAAGCTTTCTTT. Translating gives CASSQDLRGLNTEAFF.

This chain connects TRBV9 to TRBJ2-3; the match to TRBD2 covers 16 bases. The V gene's germline CDR1 is SGDLS and CDR2 YYNGEE. This CDR3 has 18 amino acids. J gave up 0 bases and V 2 bases, and 3 bases lay outside the gene matches. The CDR3, as DNA: TGTGCCAGCAGCGTCGGGACTAGCGGGAGGGCTAGCACAGATACGCAGTATTTT. This translates into CASSVGTSGRASTDTQYF.

This chain joins TRBV29-1 and TRBJ1-1; D gene uncertain. V lost 4 bases to trimming and J lost 2 bases, with 8 bases between them. Germline CDR1 SQVTM, CDR2 ANQGSEA. There are 12 residues in the CDR3. The CDR3 DNA is TGCAGCGTTGTAAGCTCTAACACTGAAGCTTTCTTT. Amino acid sequence: CSVVSSNTEAFF.

For the CDR3, the DNA is TGTGCCAGCAGCTTTAGCGGTTCCACAGATACGCAGTATTTT. Translation gives CASSFSGSTDTQYF. The gene calls are TRBV7-9 and TRBJ2-3, with a possible D match to TRBD2 (6 bases). The CDR3 extends over 14 amino acids. V was shortened by 3 bases and J by 2 bases, with 9 bases between the two germline ends. CDR1 SEHNR and CDR2 FQNEAQ come from the germline V gene (reference sequence).

The chain recombines TRBV29-1 with TRBJ2-7, with 9 bases identical to TRBD1. This CDR3 is 15 amino acids long. The ends lost 6 bases at V and 5 bases at J; junction bases unmatched: 14. CDR1 and CDR2 (germline): SQVTM, ANQGSEA. The CDR3 loop is CSVETGTGIRHEQYF. CDR3 nucleotide sequence: TGCAGCGTAGAAACCGGGACAGGGATTAGGCACGAGCAGTACTTC.

This rearrangement joins TRBV30 to TRBJ1-1; D remains ambiguous. Trimming removed 3 bases at V and 2 bases at J, with 10 bases between. The CDR3 is made up of 13 amino acids. Germline CDR1 GTSNPN, CDR2 SVGIG (reference sequence). The DNA of the CDR3 is TGTGCCTGGAGGAAGCCGTCCAACACTGAAGCTTTCTTT. Its protein product is CAWRKPSNTEAFF.

This clone showed up just a few times. The gene calls are TRBV7-9 and TRBJ2-2; TRBD2 agrees at 9 bases. J gave up 4 bases and V 5 bases, and 8 bases lay outside the gene matches. CDR1 is SEHNR, CDR2 FQNEAQ, per germline (reference sequence). This CDR3 comprises 16 residues. CDR3 residues: CASSRGGGAATGELFF. As DNA, the CDR3 is TGTGCCAGCAGCCGCGGCGGGGGGGCGGCCACCGGGGAGCTGTTTTTT. Complete variable domain (other parts from reference TRBV7-9 and TRBJ2-2): DTGVSQNPRHKITKRGQNVTFRCDPISEHNRLYWYRQTLGQGPEFLTYFQNEAQLEKSRLLSDRFSAERPKGSFSTLEIQRTEQGDSAMYLCASSRGGGAATGELFFGEGSRLTVL.

By share, this clone ranks as large. CDR3 DNA: TGTGCCAGCATGAAGGGGCAGACAAGGCCCTACGAGCAGTACTTC. Protein: CASMKGQTRPYEQYF. The chain combines TRBV2 with TRBJ2-7; a possible D gene is TRBD1 (5 bases). Trimming cost V 7 bases and J 2 bases, with 18 bases left between them. Germline CDR1 SNHLY, CDR2 FYNNEI. The CDR3 covers 15 residues.

This clone was counted between two and nine times. This sequence joins TRBV27 and TRBJ2-5, with D possibly being TRBD1 or TRBD2 (5 bases each). The CDR3 length is 14 residues. V lost 2 bases, J lost 2 bases, and 9 bases lay in between. Germline V lookup: CDR1 MNHEY, CDR2 SMNVEV (reference sequence). The CDR3 is CASSLMGDQETQYF. CDR3 coding DNA: TGTGCCAGCAGTTTAATGGGGGATCAAGAGACCCAGTACTTC.

This clone was counted once. V and J are TRBV6-6 and TRBJ1-2; the D gene is possibly TRBD1 (5 bases). The germline V gene has CDR1 MNHNY and CDR2 SVGAGI (reference sequence). The V end lost 0 bases, the J end lost 3 bases, and 11 bases lay between the germline ends. This CDR3 has 15 amino acids. The CDR3 DNA reads TGTGCCAGCAGTTACTCTGGGGTCAGGGACTATGGCTACACCTTC. Amino acid sequence: CASSYSGVRDYGYTF.

This clone was counted once. The chain is built from TRBV4-1 and TRBJ2-2, with 12 positions matching TRBD2. The CDR3 consists of 16 residues. The J segment lost 5 bases and the V segment lost 3 bases, leaving 4 bases of the junction unmatched. Germline V gene sequence: CDR1 MGHRA, CDR2 YSYEKL. CDR3 sequence: CASSQLAGGGTGELFF. CDR3 nucleotide sequence: TGCGCCAGCAGCCAGCTAGCGGGAGGGGGGACCGGGGAGCTGTTTTTT.

This chain joins TRBV19 and TRBJ1-6; tentatively, D is TRBD1 (6 bases). V lost 7 bases and J lost 5, with 15 bases in between. This CDR3 is built from 15 residues. The germline CDR1 and CDR2 sequences are LNHDA and SQIVND (reference sequence). CDR3 sequence: CASNRDRLDNSPLHF. The DNA for the CDR3 is TGTGCCAGTAACAGGGATAGACTTGATAATTCACCCCTCCACTTT. The full variable domain, rest sourced from reference TRBV19 and TRBJ1-6, is DGGITQSPKYLFRKEGQNVTLSCEQNLNHDAMYWYRQDPGQGLRLIYYSQIVNDFQKGDIAEGYSVSREKKESFPLTVTSAQKNPTAFYLCASNRDRLDNSPLHFGNGTRLTVT.

This clone was seen a single time. The chain employs TRBV7-8 and TRBJ2-3; no clear D gene. Germline CDR1 and CDR2: SGHVS and FQNEAQ. V lost 2 bases to trimming and J lost 5 bases, with 11 bases between them. CDR3 size: 14 residues. The CDR3 coding sequence is TGTGCCAGCAGCTTAACACTTGAACGAGATACGCAGTATTTT. Translation: CASSLTLERDTQYF.

The chain is built from TRBV14 and TRBJ1-2; perhaps TRBD1 as D (5 bases). The CDR3 has 13 residues. CDR1 and CDR2 from the germline V gene are SGHDN and FVKESK. Trimming cost V 4 bases and J 4 bases, with 10 bases left between them. The CDR3 region is CASSLAGTYGYTF. The CDR3, as DNA: TGTGCCAGCAGCCTTGCCGGGACCTATGGCTACACCTTC.

The chain joins TRBV6-5 to TRBJ1-1, with D unresolved. The germline CDR1 and CDR2 sequences are MNHEY and SVGAGI. V was trimmed by 1 base and J by 0 bases, leaving 9 bases between them. The CDR3 runs to 15 residues. The CDR3 bases are TGTGCCAGCAGTTACTTGGAACAGCTGAACACTGAAGCTTTCTTT. Amino acid sequence: CASSYLEQLNTEAFF.

This chain connects TRBV7-6 to TRBJ2-1; 7 bases match TRBD2. This CDR3 is built from 17 residues. J lost 0 bases, V lost 4 bases, and 9 bases had no gene match. CDR1 is SGHVS and CDR2 is FNYEAQ in the germline V gene. In DNA form, the CDR3 reads TGTGCCAGCAGCTCCCGCCTTGGGGGGGGCTCCTACAATGAGCAGTTCTTC. Its translation: CASSSRLGGGSYNEQFF.

In its sample, this clone was seen once. The chain uses TRBV15 and TRBJ2-2; D is perhaps TRBD1 or TRBD2 (7 bases each). The germline V gene encodes CDR1 LNHNV and CDR2 YYDKDF (reference sequence). This CDR3 region has 16 residues. The V gene lost 0 bases and the J gene lost 5 bases, with 13 bases spanning the gap. This CDR3 reads CATSREGGTVTGELFF. The DNA of the CDR3 is TGTGCCACCAGCAGAGAGGGAGGGACAGTAACCGGGGAGCTGTTTTTT.

V and J are TRBV14 and TRBJ2-7; 8 bases match TRBD1. With V trimmed by 2 bases and J by 7 bases, 10 bases remained unmatched. Germline V gives CDR1 SGHDN, CDR2 FVKESK. CDR3 length equals 15 residues. CDR3 protein: CASSQWTGRVGEQYF. Here the CDR3 DNA reads TGTGCCAGCAGCCAATGGACAGGGAGAGTTGGGGAGCAGTACTTC.

The chain is built from TRBV2 and TRBJ1-6; D may be TRBD1 (5 bases). Germline V gene data show CDR1 as SNHLY and CDR2 as FYNNEI. Trimming removed 7 bases from V and 4 bases from J, with 11 bases in between. This CDR3 has 14 amino acids. CDR3 sequence reads: CASIATAYNSPLHF. The CDR3 nucleotides are TGTGCCAGCATCGCGACAGCTTATAATTCACCCCTCCACTTT.

The genes are TRBV29-1 and TRBJ2-3; D is ambiguous. Trimming cost V 7 bases and J 2 bases, with 13 bases left between them. This CDR3 has 13 residues. Germline CDR1 SQVTM, CDR2 ANQGSEA. The CDR3 DNA follows: TGCAGCGCAGACTCCGGGTACACAGATACGCAGTATTTT. Translated: CSADSGYTDTQYF.

The rearrangement uses TRBV7-9 and TRBJ2-1; the D call may be TRBD1 or TRBD2 (6 bases each). V was pared by 5 bases and J by 3 bases, with 17 bases between. Germline CDR1 reads SEHNR; CDR2 reads FQNEAQ (reference sequence). The CDR3 length is 16 residues. CDR3 sequence: CASSPEGGPLYNEQFF. In DNA, the CDR3 is TGTGCCAGCAGCCCGGAGGGGGGACCCCTCTACAATGAGCAGTTCTTC.

The chain employs TRBV19 and TRBJ2-3, with 8 bases identical to TRBD2. The CDR3 is 16 amino acids. Germline lookup yields CDR1 LNHDA and CDR2 SQIVND (reference sequence). V was pared by 3 bases and J by 6 bases, with 11 bases of the junction left unmatched. The CDR3 reads CASSMVSGGPGDTQYF. Here the CDR3 DNA reads TGTGCCAGTAGTATGGTGAGCGGGGGCCCTGGGGATACGCAGTATTTT. The whole variable domain, filled in from reference TRBV19 and TRBJ2-3, reads DGGITQSPKYLFRKEGQNVTLSCEQNLNHDAMYWYRQDPGQGLRLIYYSQIVNDFQKGDIAEGYSVSREKKESFPLTVTSAQKNPTAFYLCASSMVSGGPGDTQYFGPGTRLTVL.

The chain links TRBV7-9 to TRBJ1-4, with D possibly TRBD1 on 6 matching bases. The ends were cut back, 0 bases at V and 8 bases at J, with 10 bases in the middle. This CDR3 has 14 amino acids. Germline assignment: CDR1 SEHNR and CDR2 FQNEAQ (reference sequence). The CDR3 sequence: CASSLAQGREKLFF. Here the CDR3 DNA reads TGTGCCAGCAGCTTAGCACAGGGCCGGGAAAAACTGTTTTTT. The full variable domain, with the rest looked up from reference TRBV7-9 and TRBJ1-4, is DTGVSQNPRHKITKRGQNVTFRCDPISEHNRLYWYRQTLGQGPEFLTYFQNEAQLEKSRLLSDRFSAERPKGSFSTLEIQRTEQGDSAMYLCASSLAQGREKLFFGSGTQLSVL.

This clone showed up just a few times. This chain joins TRBV29-1 and TRBJ1-1, with 7 bases identical to TRBD1. CDR1 and CDR2 (germline): SQVTM, ANQGSEA. This CDR3 contains 11 residues. Losses at the gene ends were 6 bases for V and 11 bases for J; bases not matched to a gene: 9. The CDR3 bases are TGCAGCGTCCAGAGGGGGCTTCAGGCTTTCTTT. Translating gives CSVQRGLQAFF. Together with reference TRBV29-1 and TRBJ1-1, the CDR3 gives the full variable domain: SAVISQKPSRDICQRGTSLTIQCQVDSQVTMMFWYRQQPGQSLTLIATANQGSEATYESGFVIDKFPISRPNLTFSTLTVSNMSPEDSSIYLCSVQRGLQAFFGQGTRLTVV.

The V call is TRBV7-8, the J call TRBJ1-5; TRBD1 matches at 7 bases. Germline loops: CDR1 SGHVS, CDR2 FQNEAQ. The CDR3 runs 15 residues. Unmatched junction bases numbered 3, after V lost 3 bases and J lost 1 base. The chain's CDR3 is CASSFAGGSNQPQHF. CDR3 DNA sequence: TGTGCCAGCAGCTTCGCAGGGGGGAGCAATCAGCCCCAGCATTTT.